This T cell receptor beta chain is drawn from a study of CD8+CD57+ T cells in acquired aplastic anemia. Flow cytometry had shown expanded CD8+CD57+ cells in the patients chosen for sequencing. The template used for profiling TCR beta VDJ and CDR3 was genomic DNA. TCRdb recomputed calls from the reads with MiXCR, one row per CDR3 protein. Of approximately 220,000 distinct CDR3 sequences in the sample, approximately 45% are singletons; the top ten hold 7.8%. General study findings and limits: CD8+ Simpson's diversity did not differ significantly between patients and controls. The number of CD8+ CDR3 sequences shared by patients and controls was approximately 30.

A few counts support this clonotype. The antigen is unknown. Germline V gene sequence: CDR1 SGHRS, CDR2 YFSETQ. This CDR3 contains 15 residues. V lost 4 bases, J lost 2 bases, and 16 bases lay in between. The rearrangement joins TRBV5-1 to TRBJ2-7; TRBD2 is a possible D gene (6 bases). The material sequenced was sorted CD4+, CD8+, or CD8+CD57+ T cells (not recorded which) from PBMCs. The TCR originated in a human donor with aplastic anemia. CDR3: CASSHRWAGTYEQYF. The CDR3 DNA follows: TGCGCCAGCAGCCACCGATGGGCGGGAACCTACGAGCAGTACTTC.